The 5 T cell receptor beta chains reported below all come from one sample, sequenced in a study of blood T cells in healthy people across ages. The authors ran a second PCR of 7 to 11 cycles using a sample-barcoded 5' primer and a J-beta primer mix. A single record per CDR3 protein comes from TCRdb applying MiXCR to the 5' RACE reads. The sample lists more than 650,000 distinct CDR3 sequences; 20% to 25% were seen once. Source material: blood. The receptors stem from a man aged 65 to 79 in good health.

This clonotype was picked up a small number of times. The CDR3: CASSFMTAETQYF. DNA for the CDR3: TGTGCCAGCAGTTTTATGACAGCAGAGACCCAGTACTTC. This rearrangement joins TRBV28 to TRBJ2-1; tentatively, D is TRBD1 (5 bases). Matching the DNA end better, TRBJ2-5 makes the J call doubtful. The V gene's germline CDR1 is MDHEN and CDR2 SYDVKM. The CDR3 extends over 13 amino acids.

This clonotype has more than one count but fewer than ten. The chain carries TRBV29-1 and TRBJ2-5; 8 bases are a match to TRBD2. This CDR3 has 14 residues. V shed 7 bases and J 4 bases; nucleotides not matched to a gene: 11. Germline V gene sequence: CDR1 SQVTM, CDR2 ANQGSEA. This CDR3 reads CSGSHGTRGETQYF. CDR3 nucleotides: TGCAGCGGTAGCCACGGGACTAGAGGAGAGACCCAGTACTTC.

V is TRBV20-1 and J is TRBJ2-5, with 7 bases aligning to TRBD2. V gave up 6 bases and J gave up 1 base; unmatched junction bases: 11. The CDR3 loop spans 15 amino acids. CDR1 and CDR2 from the germline V gene are DFQATT and SNEGSKA (reference sequence). CDR3 sequence (DNA): TGCAGTGCCCGACGGACTAGGGTGGGCCAAGAGACCCAGTACTTC. Translated: CSARRTRVGQETQYF.

This clonotype appeared a few times. This chain uses TRBV18 with TRBJ2-5; TRBD1 agrees at 7 bases. J was trimmed by 4 bases and V by 5 bases; bases with no gene match: 7. The CDR3 runs 14 residues. Germline assignment: CDR1 KGHSH and CDR2 LQKENI. This chain's CDR3 is CASSSGQIGETQYF. In nucleotides, the CDR3 is TGTGCCAGCTCATCGGGACAGATTGGAGAGACCCAGTACTTC.

The J gene is TRBJ2-3, the V gene TRBV3-1, with 7 nucleotides matching TRBD2. The germline gives CDR1 LGHDT, CDR2 YNNKEL (reference sequence). This CDR3 is 15 amino acids long. Losses at the gene ends were 1 base for V and 9 bases for J; bases not matched to a gene: 10. CDR3 in amino acids: CASSQAFGEGHTQYF. As DNA, the CDR3 is TGTGCCAGCAGCCAAGCCTTTGGGGAGGGGCACACGCAGTATTTT.